This T cell receptor (beta chain) came from a study of a mutant IDH1 vaccine in newly diagnosed glioma. Across the whole study: Treated patients comprised about 60% males and about 40% females, mean age 40.4 years.

The repertoire was sequenced with immunoSEQ multiplex PCR; TCRdb's copy has only in-frame clones and lacks some. The profile shows 99,000 or so clones, roughly 90% of them singletons. The time point here: baseline, week 1 (first vaccination visit). Documented treatment: pre-vaccination baseline after standard-of-care therapy. New IDH1-mutant, ATRX-lost WHO grade 3 or 4 astrocytomas occurred in donors. The CDR3 covers 13 residues. V was clipped by 8 bases and J by 4 bases; unmatched bases: 8. The germline gives CDR1 MDHEN, CDR2 SYDVKM. Source: PBMCs, taken from a glioma patient treated with radiotherapy, temozolomide or both. The TCR comes from a woman between 50 and 59 years old with glioma. The chain is built from TRBV28 and TRBJ2-7; 7 positions match TRBD2. The CDR3 bases are TGTGCCAGCGAGGGCGGGAGAGGTTACGAGCAGTACTTC. Translation: CASEGGRGYEQYF.